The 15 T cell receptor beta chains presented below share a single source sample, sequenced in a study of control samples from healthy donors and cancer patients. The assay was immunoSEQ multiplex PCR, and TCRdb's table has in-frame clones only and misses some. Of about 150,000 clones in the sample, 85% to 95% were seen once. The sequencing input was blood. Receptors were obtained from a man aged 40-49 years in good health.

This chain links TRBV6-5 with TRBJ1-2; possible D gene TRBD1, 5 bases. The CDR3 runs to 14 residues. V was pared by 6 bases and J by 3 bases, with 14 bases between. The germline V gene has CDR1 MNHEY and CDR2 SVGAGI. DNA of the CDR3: TGTGCCAGCAGACGGGACTCCCTACACTATGGCTACACCTTC. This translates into CASRRDSLHYGYTF.

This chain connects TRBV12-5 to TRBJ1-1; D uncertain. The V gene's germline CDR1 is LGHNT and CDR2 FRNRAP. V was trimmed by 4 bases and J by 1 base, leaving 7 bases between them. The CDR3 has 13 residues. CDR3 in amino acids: CASGYTGNTEAFF. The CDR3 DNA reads TGTGCTAGTGGTTACACGGGGAACACTGAAGCTTTCTTT. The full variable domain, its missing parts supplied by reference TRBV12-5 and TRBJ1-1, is DARVTQTPRHKVTEMGQEVTMRCQPILGHNTVFWYRQTMMQGLELLAYFRNRAPLDDSGMPKDRFSAEMPDATLATLKIQPSEPRDSAVYFCASGYTGNTEAFFGQGTRLTVV.

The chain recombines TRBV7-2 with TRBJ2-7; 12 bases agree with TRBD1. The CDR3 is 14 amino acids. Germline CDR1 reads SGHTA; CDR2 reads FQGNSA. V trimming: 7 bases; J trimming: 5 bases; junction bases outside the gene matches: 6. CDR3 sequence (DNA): TGTGCCAGCAAGGGACAGGGGGCGGGGAACGAGCAGTACTTC. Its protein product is CASKGQGAGNEQYF.

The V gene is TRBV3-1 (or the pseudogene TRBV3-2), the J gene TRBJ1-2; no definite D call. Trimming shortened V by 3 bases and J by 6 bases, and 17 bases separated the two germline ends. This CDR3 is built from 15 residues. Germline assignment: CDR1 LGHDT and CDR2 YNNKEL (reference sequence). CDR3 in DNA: TGTGCCAGCAGCCAGGTTGGTCGGACGGAGAATGGCTACACCTTC. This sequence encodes CASSQVGRTENGYTF.

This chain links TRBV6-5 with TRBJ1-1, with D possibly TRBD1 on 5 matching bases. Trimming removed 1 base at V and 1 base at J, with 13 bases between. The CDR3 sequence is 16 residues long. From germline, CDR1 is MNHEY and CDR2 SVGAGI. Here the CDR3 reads CASSYYRGVRNTEAFF. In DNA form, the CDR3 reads TGTGCCAGCAGTTACTACAGAGGGGTACGGAACACTGAAGCTTTCTTT.

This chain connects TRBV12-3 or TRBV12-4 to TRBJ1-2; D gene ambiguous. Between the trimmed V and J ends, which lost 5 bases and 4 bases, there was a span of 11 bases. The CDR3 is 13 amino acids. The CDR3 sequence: CASSTGSLYGYTF. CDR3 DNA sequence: TGTGCCAGCAGTACGGGATCCCTCTATGGCTACACCTTC.

The CDR3 nucleotides are TGCGCCAGCAGTGAGAGGGGACAGGGGGGGGTTCAGCCCCAGCATTTT. Translating it yields CASSERGQGGVQPQHF. The gene calls are TRBV10-1 and TRBJ1-5; 11 nucleotides line up with TRBD1. Unmatched junction bases numbered 6, after V lost 2 bases and J lost 6 bases. The CDR3 is made up of 16 amino acids. Germline assignment: CDR1 WNHNN and CDR2 SYGVQD (reference sequence).

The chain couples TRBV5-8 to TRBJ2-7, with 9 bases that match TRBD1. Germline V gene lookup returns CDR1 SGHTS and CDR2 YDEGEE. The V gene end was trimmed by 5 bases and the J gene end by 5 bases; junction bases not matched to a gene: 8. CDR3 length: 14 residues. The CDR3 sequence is CASRFDRGSHEQYF. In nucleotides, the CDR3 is TGTGCCAGCAGGTTTGACAGGGGGTCCCACGAGCAGTACTTC.

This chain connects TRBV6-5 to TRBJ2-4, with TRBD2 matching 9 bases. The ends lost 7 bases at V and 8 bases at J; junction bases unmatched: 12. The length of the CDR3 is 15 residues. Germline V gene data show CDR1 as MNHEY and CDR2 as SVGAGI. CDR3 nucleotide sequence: TGTGCCAGCACCGGGACTAGCTCGGCTTGGGACATTCAGTACTTC. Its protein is CASTGTSSAWDIQYF.

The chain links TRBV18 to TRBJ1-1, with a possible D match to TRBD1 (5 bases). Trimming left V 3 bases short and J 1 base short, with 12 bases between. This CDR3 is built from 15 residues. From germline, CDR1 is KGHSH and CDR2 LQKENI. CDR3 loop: CASSPQGMGNTEAFF. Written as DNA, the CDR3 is TGTGCCAGCTCACCGCAGGGAATGGGGAACACTGAAGCTTTCTTT.

CDR3 sequence (DNA): TGTGCCAGCAGCTTAATAGGGTATGGCGGGAACACTGAAGCTTTCTTT. Protein: CASSLIGYGGNTEAFF. V is TRBV7-9 and J is TRBJ1-1; unclear D gene. V was shortened by 2 bases and J by 1 base, with 14 bases between the two germline ends. Germline values: CDR1 SEHNR, CDR2 FQNEAQ (reference sequence). CDR3 length: 16 amino acids.

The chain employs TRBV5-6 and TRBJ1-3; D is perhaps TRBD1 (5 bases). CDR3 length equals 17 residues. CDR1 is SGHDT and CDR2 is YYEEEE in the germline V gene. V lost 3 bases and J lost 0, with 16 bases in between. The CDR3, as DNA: TGTGCCAGCAGCTCCTGGGGACGGCGGAGCTCTGGAAACACCATATATTTT. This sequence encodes CASSSWGRRSSGNTIYF.

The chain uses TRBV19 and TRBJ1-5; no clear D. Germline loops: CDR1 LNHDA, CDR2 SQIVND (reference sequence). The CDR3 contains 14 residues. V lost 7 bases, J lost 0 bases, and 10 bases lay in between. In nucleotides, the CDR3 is TGTGCCAGTACCCGGGCTATTAGCAATCAGCCCCAGCATTTT. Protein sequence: CASTRAISNQPQHF.

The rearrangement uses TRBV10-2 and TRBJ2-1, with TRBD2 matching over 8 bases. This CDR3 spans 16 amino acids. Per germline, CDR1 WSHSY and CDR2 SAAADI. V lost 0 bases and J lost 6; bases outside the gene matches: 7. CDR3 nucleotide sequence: TGCGCCAGCAGTGAGTCAGGCAAGCGGGGGCGCAATGAGCAGTTCTTC. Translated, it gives CASSESGKRGRNEQFF.

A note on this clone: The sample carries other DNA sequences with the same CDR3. CDR3 loop: CASSSNAGHDYGYTF. For the CDR3, the DNA is TGTGCCAGCAGTTCTAACGCGGGACACGACTATGGCTACACCTTC. J is TRBJ1-2 and V is TRBV27, with TRBD1 as a possible D gene (6 bases). V dropped 4 bases and J dropped 3 bases, with 15 bases sitting between them. The CDR3 has 15 residues. Germline CDR1 and CDR2: MNHEY and SMNVEV (reference sequence).